These 28 T cell receptor beta chains originate from one sample sequenced in a study of T cell responses to AZD1222 COVID-19 vaccine. Produced via immunoSEQ multiplex PCR; TCRdb's table is partial and in-frame only. The sample lists around 140,000 clones; 85% to 90% were seen once. The sequences come from peripheral blood, collected 28 days after the second AZD1222 dose. The receptors were gathered from an adult who received the AZD1222 COVID-19 vaccine.

The rearrangement links TRBV2 to TRBJ1-4; the D is unclear. Germline V gene lookup returns CDR1 SNHLY and CDR2 FYNNEI. The V and J ends lost 7 bases and 3 bases respectively, with 9 bases between them. This CDR3 comprises 13 residues. As DNA, the CDR3 is TGTGCCAGCACAGCAGAAGCTAATGAAAAACTGTTTTTT. Protein sequence: CASTAEANEKLFF. Complete variable domain (other parts from reference TRBV2 and TRBJ1-4): EPEVTQTPSHQVTQMGQEVILRCVPISNHLYFYWYRQILGQKVEFLVSFYNNEISEKSEIFDDQFSVERPDGSNFTLKIRSTKLEDSAMYFCASTAEANEKLFFGSGTQLSVL.

This clone has just one count. The J gene is TRBJ2-1, the V gene TRBV29-1, with unresolved D. Germline CDR1 and CDR2: SQVTM and ANQGSEA. Trimming shortened V by 3 bases and J by 2 bases, and 23 bases separated the two germline ends. The CDR3 covers 18 residues. CDR3 sequence reads: CSVDGVMALKVTYNEQFF. Here the CDR3 DNA reads TGCAGCGTTGATGGGGTAATGGCCCTGAAGGTCACCTACAATGAGCAGTTCTTC.

The chain combines TRBV5-1 with TRBJ2-1, with D unclear. CDR3 length equals 14 residues. Trimming removed 7 bases from V and 6 bases from J, with 17 bases in between. Germline CDR1 reads SGHRS; CDR2 reads YFSETQ. The CDR3 coding sequence is TGCGCCAGCCATCTGGGTGGGCAGCCCAATGAGCAGTTCTTC. This gives the protein CASHLGGQPNEQFF.

The genes are TRBV29-1 and TRBJ2-2; D unclear. The ends were cut back, 5 bases at V and 2 bases at J, with 3 bases in the middle. The CDR3 consists of 11 residues. Germline V gives CDR1 SQVTM, CDR2 ANQGSEA. CDR3 coding DNA: TGCAGCGTTTCAAACACCGGGGAGCTGTTTTTT. Residues: CSVSNTGELFF.

The sample holds one count of this clone. This rearrangement joins TRBV11-2 to TRBJ1-2; the D is unclear. Deletions cut 6 bases from V and 0 bases from J, with 14 bases between. The germline V gene has CDR1 SGHAT and CDR2 FQNNGV. The CDR3 loop spans 15 amino acids. The CDR3 DNA is TGTGCCAGCAGTCCCATCCGTAAGACTAACTATGGCTACACCTTC. Translating it yields CASSPIRKTNYGYTF.

J is TRBJ2-2 and V is TRBV7-6; D is perhaps TRBD2 (6 bases). V was pared by 0 bases and J by 0 bases, with 8 bases between. The germline gives CDR1 SGHVS, CDR2 FNYEAQ. This CDR3 has 16 amino acids. The CDR3 DNA reads as TGTGCCAGCAGCTTAGCGCCGGGGGCGAACACCGGGGAGCTGTTTTTT. Translation: CASSLAPGANTGELFF.

The chain couples TRBV5-4 to TRBJ2-1, with 9 bases identical to TRBD1. The CDR3 has 16 residues. Germline CDR1 SGHNT, CDR2 YYREEE (reference sequence). V gave up 4 bases and J gave up 8 bases; unmatched junction bases: 13. The CDR3 reads CASSPPRGQGGDEQFF. The CDR3 DNA reads as TGTGCCAGCAGCCCCCCCAGGGGACAGGGTGGTGATGAGCAGTTCTTC.

The gene calls are TRBV28 and TRBJ1-2; unclear D gene. CDR3 length equals 13 residues. V was trimmed by 3 bases and J by 4 bases, leaving 9 bases between them. CDR1 and CDR2 from the germline V gene are MDHEN and SYDVKM. The CDR3 loop is CASSFRGFYGYTF. In DNA, the CDR3 is TGTGCCAGCAGTTTTCGGGGATTCTATGGCTACACCTTC.

The CDR3 DNA is TGTGCCAGCAGCGTCATCGGACAGGGCGGTGAAAAACTGTTTTTT. It translates to CASSVIGQGGEKLFF. V gene TRBV9 combines with J gene TRBJ1-4; 8 nucleotides align to TRBD1. The CDR3 runs to 15 residues. The junction had 7 bases not matched to a gene; V was cut back by 2 bases and J by 7 bases. CDR1 is SGDLS, CDR2 YYNGEE, per germline.

This clone is a singleton in its sample. The chain employs TRBV3-1 (or the pseudogene TRBV3-2) and TRBJ2-1; D gene uncertain. Per the germline V gene, CDR1 is LGHDT and CDR2 is YNNKEL (reference sequence). V was clipped by 0 bases and J by 5 bases, with 11 bases between them. The CDR3 contains 15 residues. The chain's CDR3 is CASSQDQGENNEQFF. In DNA form, the CDR3 reads TGTGCCAGCAGCCAAGATCAAGGAGAGAACAATGAGCAGTTCTTC.

The sample holds one count of this clone. The V call is TRBV2, the J call TRBJ1-1, with 12 bases lining up with TRBD1. The germline gives CDR1 SNHLY, CDR2 FYNNEI. The CDR3 length is 14 residues. V dropped 5 bases and J dropped 7; count of bases not matched to a gene: 5. The CDR3: CASSSGTGGVEAFF. CDR3 coding DNA: TGTGCCAGCAGTTCCGGGACAGGGGGCGTTGAAGCTTTCTTT.

This rearrangement joins TRBV29-1 to TRBJ2-1; TRBD2 is a possible D gene (5 bases). The CDR3 extends over 12 amino acids. With 7 bases removed from V and 4 bases from J, the gap between germline ends came to 11 bases. CDR1 SQVTM and CDR2 ANQGSEA come from the germline V gene. The CDR3 here is CSGWERYNEQFF. The CDR3 DNA reads TGCAGCGGGTGGGAGCGGTACAATGAGCAGTTCTTC.

This clone was detected only once. The chain joins TRBV2 to TRBJ1-6; no clear D. CDR1 and CDR2 (germline): SNHLY, FYNNEI. CDR3 length: 15 amino acids. V was shortened by 6 bases and J by 6 bases, with 15 bases between the two germline ends. CDR3 region: CASRVWGSGNSPLHF. The CDR3 DNA is TGTGCCAGCAGAGTGTGGGGTAGTGGTAATTCACCCCTCCACTTT.

The chain couples TRBV28 to TRBJ2-2, with D perhaps TRBD2 (7 bases). Germline lookup yields CDR1 MDHEN and CDR2 SYDVKM. The CDR3 consists of 14 residues. The germline V and J ends were trimmed by 7 bases and 6 bases, with 15 bases remaining between them. For the CDR3, the DNA is TGTGCCAGCAAAGGAGGGGGGGCCTCCGGGGAGCTGTTTTTT. It translates to CASKGGGASGELFF.

This clone was counted a single time. The CDR3 loop is CASSLTGLAGGGNEQYF. The CDR3 DNA follows: TGCGCCAGCAGCTTAACCGGACTAGCGGGAGGAGGGAACGAGCAGTACTTC. The chain links TRBV5-1 to TRBJ2-7; TRBD2 matches 14 bases. The germline V gene has CDR1 SGHRS and CDR2 YFSETQ. J gave up 5 bases and V 2 bases, and 9 bases lay outside the gene matches. This CDR3 spans 17 amino acids.

The chain recombines TRBV6-4 with TRBJ2-3, with D uncertain. Trimming shortened V by 4 bases and J by 6 bases, and 11 bases separated the two germline ends. The CDR3 consists of 13 residues. The germline V gene has CDR1 MRHNA and CDR2 SNTAGT. For the CDR3, the DNA is TGTGCCAGCAGTGTCGGCCCAAGGGATACGCAGTATTTT. Protein sequence: CASSVGPRDTQYF.

This clone showed up just a few times. The V gene is TRBV10-3, the J gene TRBJ1-5; D uncertain. The CDR3 is 17 amino acids. V was shortened by 0 bases and J by 0 bases, with 12 bases between the two germline ends. Germline CDR1 reads ENHRY; CDR2 reads SYGVKD. Here the CDR3 reads CAISESGSPYSNQPQHF. Here the CDR3 DNA reads TGTGCCATCAGTGAGTCGGGGTCACCTTATAGCAATCAGCCCCAGCATTTT.

Note on this clone: This same CDR3 is encoded by further DNA sequences in the sample. J is TRBJ2-1 and V is TRBV7-3; D is undetermined. The CDR3 loop spans 17 amino acids. The germline V and J ends were trimmed by 5 bases and 0 bases, with 17 bases remaining between them. Germline V lookup: CDR1 SGHTA, CDR2 FQGTGA. The CDR3 sequence: CASSLNGQPNSYNEQFF. In DNA form, the CDR3 reads TGTGCCAGCAGCCTTAACGGGCAACCAAACTCCTACAATGAGCAGTTCTTC.

The rearrangement joins TRBV14 to TRBJ1-6; D gene uncertain. Germline V gene data show CDR1 as SGHDN and CDR2 as FVKESK. The CDR3 loop spans 15 amino acids. Trimming removed 0 bases at V and 4 bases at J, with 7 bases between. CDR3 residues: CASSQDGRYNSPLHF. In DNA, the CDR3 is TGTGCCAGCAGCCAAGATGGAAGATATAATTCACCCCTCCACTTT.

V and J are TRBV2 and TRBJ1-1; D is perhaps TRBD1 (6 bases). With 6 bases removed from V and 0 bases from J, the gap between germline ends came to 11 bases. This CDR3 comprises 14 residues. The germline gives CDR1 SNHLY, CDR2 FYNNEI. The CDR3 DNA reads as TGTGCCAGCAGACCCGGACAGTTGAACACTGAAGCTTTCTTT. Translated, it gives CASRPGQLNTEAFF.

J is TRBJ2-7 and V is TRBV6-4; D not certain. Trimming pared 0 bases from V and 2 bases from J, leaving 2 bases between. Germline V lookup: CDR1 MRHNA, CDR2 SNTAGT. The CDR3 totals 12 residues. The CDR3 DNA is TGTGCCAGCAGTGACTCGGCCTACGAGCAGTACGTC. Residues: CASSDSAYEQYV.

The gene calls are TRBV28 and TRBJ2-1, with D possibly TRBD2 on 7 matching bases. V was cut by 5 bases and J by 9 bases, with 26 bases left in between. The CDR3 has 17 residues. The germline V gene encodes CDR1 MDHEN and CDR2 SYDVKM. In DNA form, the CDR3 reads TGTGCCAGCAGTCTGGAAGGGGGGGTGGGCGCTAGGACTGAGCAGTTCTTC. Translated: CASSLEGGVGARTEQFF. The whole variable domain, filled in from reference TRBV28 and TRBJ2-1, reads DVKVTQSSRYLVKRTGEKVFLECVQDMDHENMFWYRQDPGLGLRLIYFSYDVKMKEKGDIPEGYSVSREKKERFSLILESASTNQTSMYLCASSLEGGVGARTEQFFGPGTRLTVL.

This clone was found once. The J gene is TRBJ2-1, the V gene TRBV19; D remains unclear. V lost 8 bases and J lost 8, with 7 bases in between. The CDR3 has 10 residues. Germline V gives CDR1 LNHDA, CDR2 SQIVND (reference sequence). The CDR3 loop reads CASGTYEQFF. The CDR3 nucleotides read TGTGCCAGTGGAACCTATGAGCAGTTCTTC. Supplemented by reference TRBV19 and TRBJ2-1, the full variable domain reads DGGITQSPKYLFRKEGQNVTLSCEQNLNHDAMYWYRQDPGQGLRLIYYSQIVNDFQKGDIAEGYSVSREKKESFPLTVTSAQKNPTAFYLCASGTYEQFFGPGTRLTVL.

The CDR3 coding sequence is TGTGCCAGCTCATCGGGTTTAACGGGTGAAAAACTGTTTTTT. Protein product: CASSSGLTGEKLFF. The chain couples TRBV18 to TRBJ1-4; D gene unclear. V gave up 5 bases and J gave up 7 bases, with 14 bases separating them. Germline CDR1 is KGHSH and CDR2 is LQKENI. The CDR3 runs to 14 residues. Filled out from reference TRBV18 and TRBJ1-4, the complete variable domain reads NAGVMQNPRHLVRRRGQEARLRCSPMKGHSHVYWYRQLPEEGLKFMVYLQKENIIDESGMPKERFSAEFPKEGPSILRIQQVVRGDSAAYFCASSSGLTGEKLFFGSGTQLSVL.

V and J are TRBV7-3 and TRBJ1-1; possible D gene TRBD1, 6 bases. V dropped 2 bases and J dropped 5 bases, with 9 bases sitting between them. Germline CDR1 is SGHTA and CDR2 is FQGTGA. The CDR3 is 13 amino acids. The CDR3 DNA reads as TGTGCCAGCAGCTTAGGACAGCGTACTGAAGCTTTCTTT. Residues: CASSLGQRTEAFF.

The chain has TRBV3-1 (or the pseudogene TRBV3-2) and TRBJ1-4; D possibly corresponds to TRBD1 (5 bases). Germline V lookup: CDR1 LGHDT, CDR2 YNNKEL (reference sequence). V dropped 3 bases and J dropped 3 bases, with 14 bases sitting between them. CDR3 length: 16 amino acids. Here the CDR3 reads CASSHSDQGANEKLFF. In nucleotides, the CDR3 is TGTGCCAGCAGCCATTCTGATCAGGGCGCTAATGAAAAACTGTTTTTT.

The J gene is TRBJ2-6, the V gene TRBV5-1; D tentatively fits TRBD1 or TRBD2 (5 bases each). The CDR3 runs 19 residues. Germline values: CDR1 SGHRS, CDR2 YFSETQ. V was cut by 0 bases and J by 0 bases, with 16 bases left in between. The CDR3 DNA reads TGCGCCAGCAGCTTGGTCCGGGGCAGGGAAAGCTCTGGGGCCAACGTCCTGACTTTC. Translation gives CASSLVRGRESSGANVLTF.

The J gene is TRBJ1-2, the V gene TRBV19; D not resolved. Germline CDR1 and CDR2: LNHDA and SQIVND (reference sequence). Trimming shortened V by 3 bases and J by 4 bases, and 12 bases separated the two germline ends. The CDR3 is 14 residues long. In DNA, the CDR3 is TGTGCCAGTAGTATTAACCAAGCTCGCTATGGCTACACCTTC. As protein: CASSINQARYGYTF.